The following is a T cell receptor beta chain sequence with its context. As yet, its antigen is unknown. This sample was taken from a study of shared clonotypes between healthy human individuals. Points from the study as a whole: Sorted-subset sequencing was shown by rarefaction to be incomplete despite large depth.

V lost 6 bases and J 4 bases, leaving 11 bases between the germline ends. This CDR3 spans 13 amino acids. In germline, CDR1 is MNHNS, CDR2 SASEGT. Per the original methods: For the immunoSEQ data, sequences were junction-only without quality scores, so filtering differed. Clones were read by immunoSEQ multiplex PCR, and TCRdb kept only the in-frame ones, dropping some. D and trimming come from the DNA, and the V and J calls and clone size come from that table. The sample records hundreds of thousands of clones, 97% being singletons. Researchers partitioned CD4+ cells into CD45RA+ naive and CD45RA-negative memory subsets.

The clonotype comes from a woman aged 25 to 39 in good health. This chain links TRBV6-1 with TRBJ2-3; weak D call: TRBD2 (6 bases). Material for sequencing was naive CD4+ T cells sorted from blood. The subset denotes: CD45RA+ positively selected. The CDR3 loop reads CASRAGTPDTQYF. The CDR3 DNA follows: TGTGCCAGCAGGGCAGGGACTCCAGATACGCAGTATTTT.